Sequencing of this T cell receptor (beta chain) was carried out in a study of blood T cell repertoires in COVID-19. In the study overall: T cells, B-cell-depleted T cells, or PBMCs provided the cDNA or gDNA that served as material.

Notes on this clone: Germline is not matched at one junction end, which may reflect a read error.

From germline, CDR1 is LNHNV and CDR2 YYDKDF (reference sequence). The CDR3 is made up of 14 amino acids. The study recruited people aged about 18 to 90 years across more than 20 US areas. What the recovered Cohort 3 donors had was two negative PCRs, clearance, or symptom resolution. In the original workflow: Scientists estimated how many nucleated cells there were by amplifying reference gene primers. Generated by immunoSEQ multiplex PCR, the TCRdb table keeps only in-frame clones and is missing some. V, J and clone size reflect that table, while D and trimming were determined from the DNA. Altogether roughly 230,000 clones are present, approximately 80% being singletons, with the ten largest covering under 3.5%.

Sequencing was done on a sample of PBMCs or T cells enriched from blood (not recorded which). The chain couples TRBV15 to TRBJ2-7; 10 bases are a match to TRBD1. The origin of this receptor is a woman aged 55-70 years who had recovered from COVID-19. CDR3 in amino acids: CATSRDRGPYEQYF. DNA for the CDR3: TGTGCCACCAGCCGAGACAGGGGGCCCTACGAGCAGTACTTC.